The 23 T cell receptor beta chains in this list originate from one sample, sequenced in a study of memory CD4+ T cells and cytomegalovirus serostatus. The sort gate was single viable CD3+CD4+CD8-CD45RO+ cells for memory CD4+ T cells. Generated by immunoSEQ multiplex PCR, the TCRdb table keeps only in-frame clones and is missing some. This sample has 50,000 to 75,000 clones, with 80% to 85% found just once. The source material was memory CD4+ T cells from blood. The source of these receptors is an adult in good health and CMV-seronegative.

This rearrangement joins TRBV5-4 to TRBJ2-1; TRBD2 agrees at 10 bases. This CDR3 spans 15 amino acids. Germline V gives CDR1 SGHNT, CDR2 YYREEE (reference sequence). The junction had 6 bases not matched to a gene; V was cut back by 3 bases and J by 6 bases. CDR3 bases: TGTGCCAGCAGCTCCCAACTAGCGGGATTCAATGAGCAGTTCTTC. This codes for CASSSQLAGFNEQFF.

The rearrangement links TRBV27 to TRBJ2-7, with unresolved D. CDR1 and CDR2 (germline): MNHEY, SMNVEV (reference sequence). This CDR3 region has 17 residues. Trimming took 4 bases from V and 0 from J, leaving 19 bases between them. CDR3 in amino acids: CASSSLGGRKSSYEQYF. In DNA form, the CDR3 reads TGTGCCAGCAGTTCATTAGGTGGGCGGAAGAGCTCCTACGAGCAGTACTTC.

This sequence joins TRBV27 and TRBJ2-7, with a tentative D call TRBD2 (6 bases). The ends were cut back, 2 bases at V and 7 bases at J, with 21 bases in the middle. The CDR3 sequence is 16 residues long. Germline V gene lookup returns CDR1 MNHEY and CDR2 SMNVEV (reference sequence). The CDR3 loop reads CASSLGLAGRSWEQYF. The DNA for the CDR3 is TGTGCCAGCAGTTTAGGTTTGGCGGGAAGGTCGTGGGAGCAGTACTTC.

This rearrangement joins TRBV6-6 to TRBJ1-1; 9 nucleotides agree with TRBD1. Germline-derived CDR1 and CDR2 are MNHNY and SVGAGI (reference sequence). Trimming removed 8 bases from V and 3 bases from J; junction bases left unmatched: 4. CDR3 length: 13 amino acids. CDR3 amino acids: CASYDRGYTEAFF. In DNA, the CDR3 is TGTGCCAGCTATGACAGGGGGTACACTGAAGCTTTCTTT.

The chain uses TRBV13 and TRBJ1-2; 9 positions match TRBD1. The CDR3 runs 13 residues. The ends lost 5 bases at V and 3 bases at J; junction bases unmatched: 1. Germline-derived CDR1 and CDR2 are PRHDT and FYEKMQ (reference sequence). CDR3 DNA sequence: TGTGCCAGCAGCAGGGACAGGGACTATGGCTACACCTTC. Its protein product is CASSRDRDYGYTF.

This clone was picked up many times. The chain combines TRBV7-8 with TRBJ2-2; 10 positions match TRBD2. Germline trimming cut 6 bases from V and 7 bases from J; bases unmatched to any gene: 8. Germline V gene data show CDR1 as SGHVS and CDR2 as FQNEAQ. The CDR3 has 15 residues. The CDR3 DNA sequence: TGTGCCAGCAGGGTCAGCGGGGGGGCCAGCGGGGAGCTGTTTTTT. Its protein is CASRVSGGASGELFF.

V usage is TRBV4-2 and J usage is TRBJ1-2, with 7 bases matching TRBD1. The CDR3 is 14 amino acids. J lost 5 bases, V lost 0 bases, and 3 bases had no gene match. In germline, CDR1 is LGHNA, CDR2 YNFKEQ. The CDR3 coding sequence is TGTGCCAGCAGCCAAGATGGGGGACAGTATGGCTACACCTTC. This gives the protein CASSQDGGQYGYTF.

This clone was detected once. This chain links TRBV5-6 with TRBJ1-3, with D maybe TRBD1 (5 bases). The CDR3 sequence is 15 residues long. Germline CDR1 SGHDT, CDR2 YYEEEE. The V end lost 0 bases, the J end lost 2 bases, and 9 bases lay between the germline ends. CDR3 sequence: CASSLGAGPGNTIYF. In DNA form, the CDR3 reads TGTGCCAGCAGCTTGGGTGCAGGGCCTGGAAACACCATATATTTT. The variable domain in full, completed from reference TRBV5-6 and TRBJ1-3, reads DAGVTQSPTHLIKTRGQQVTLRCSPKSGHDTVSWYQQALGQGPQFIFQYYEEEERQRGNFPDRFSGHQFPNYSSELNVNALLLGDSALYLCASSLGAGPGNTIYFGEGSWLTVV.

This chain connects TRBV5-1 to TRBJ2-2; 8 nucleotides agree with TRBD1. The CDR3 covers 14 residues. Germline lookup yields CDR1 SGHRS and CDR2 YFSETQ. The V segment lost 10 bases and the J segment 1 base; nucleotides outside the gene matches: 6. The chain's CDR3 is CAGRQGRNTGELFF. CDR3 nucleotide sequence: TGCGCCGGCCGACAGGGGCGGAACACCGGGGAGCTGTTTTTT. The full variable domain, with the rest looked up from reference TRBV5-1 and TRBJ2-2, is KAGVTQTPRYLIKTRGQQVTLSCSPISGHRSVSWYQQTPGQGLQFLFEYFSETQRNKGNFPGRFSGRQFSNSRSEMNVSTLELGDSALYLCAGRQGRNTGELFFGEGSRLTVL.

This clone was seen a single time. CDR3 in DNA: TGTGCCAGCTCACCAACACAGGGGTCTGATAATTCACCCCTCCACTTT. Translation: CASSPTQGSDNSPLHF. The gene calls are TRBV18 and TRBJ1-6; 7 positions agree with TRBD1. The V and J ends lost 2 bases and 5 bases, in that order; junction bases with no gene match: 6. Looked up from germline, CDR1 is KGHSH and CDR2 is LQKENI. The CDR3 is made up of 16 amino acids.

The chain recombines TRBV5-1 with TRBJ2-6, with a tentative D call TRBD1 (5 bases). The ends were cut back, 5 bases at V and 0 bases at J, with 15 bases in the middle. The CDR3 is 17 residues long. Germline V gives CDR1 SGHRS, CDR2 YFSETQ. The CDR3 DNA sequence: TGCGCCAGCAGTCTGATCCCGACAGCCTCTGGGGCCAACGTCCTGACTTTC. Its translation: CASSLIPTASGANVLTF.

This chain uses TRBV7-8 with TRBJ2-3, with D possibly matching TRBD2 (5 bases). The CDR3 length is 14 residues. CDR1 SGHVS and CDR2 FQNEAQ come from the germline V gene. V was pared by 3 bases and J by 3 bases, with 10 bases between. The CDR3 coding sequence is TGTGCCAGCAGCTTGACTATGGGTACAGATACGCAGTATTTT. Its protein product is CASSLTMGTDTQYF.

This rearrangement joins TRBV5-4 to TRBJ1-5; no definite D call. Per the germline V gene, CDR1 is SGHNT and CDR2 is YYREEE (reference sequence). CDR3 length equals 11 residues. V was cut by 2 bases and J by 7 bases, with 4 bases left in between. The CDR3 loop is CASSLMQPQHF. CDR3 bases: TGTGCCAGCAGCTTAATGCAGCCCCAGCATTTT.

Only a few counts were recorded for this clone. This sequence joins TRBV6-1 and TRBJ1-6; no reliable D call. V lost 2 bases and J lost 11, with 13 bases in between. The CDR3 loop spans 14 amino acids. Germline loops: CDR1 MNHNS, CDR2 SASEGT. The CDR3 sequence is CASSESDSSPPLHF. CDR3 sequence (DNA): TGTGCCAGCAGTGAATCGGATTCGAGTCCACCCCTCCACTTT.

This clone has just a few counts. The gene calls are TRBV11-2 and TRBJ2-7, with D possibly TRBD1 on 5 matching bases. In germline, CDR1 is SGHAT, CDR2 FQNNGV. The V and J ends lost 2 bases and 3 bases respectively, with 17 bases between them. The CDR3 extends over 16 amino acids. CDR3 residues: CASSLQPQQDYYEQYF. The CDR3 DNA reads TGTGCCAGCAGCTTACAACCTCAACAGGATTACTACGAGCAGTACTTC.

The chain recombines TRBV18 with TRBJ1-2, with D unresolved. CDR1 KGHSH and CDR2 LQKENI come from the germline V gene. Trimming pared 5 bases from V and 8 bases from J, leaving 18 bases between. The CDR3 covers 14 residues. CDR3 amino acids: CASSAQHSQEGYTF. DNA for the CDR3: TGTGCCAGCTCAGCTCAACACAGCCAGGAAGGCTACACCTTC. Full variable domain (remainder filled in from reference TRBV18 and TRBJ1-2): NAGVMQNPRHLVRRRGQEARLRCSPMKGHSHVYWYRQLPEEGLKFMVYLQKENIIDESGMPKERFSAEFPKEGPSILRIQQVVRGDSAAYFCASSAQHSQEGYTFGSGTRLTVV.

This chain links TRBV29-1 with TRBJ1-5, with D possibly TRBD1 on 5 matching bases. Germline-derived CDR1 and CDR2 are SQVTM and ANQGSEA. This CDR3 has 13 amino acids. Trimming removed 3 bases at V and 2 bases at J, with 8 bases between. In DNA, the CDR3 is TGCAGCGTTGATTTGGGGGGCAATCAGCCCCAGCATTTT. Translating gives CSVDLGGNQPQHF.

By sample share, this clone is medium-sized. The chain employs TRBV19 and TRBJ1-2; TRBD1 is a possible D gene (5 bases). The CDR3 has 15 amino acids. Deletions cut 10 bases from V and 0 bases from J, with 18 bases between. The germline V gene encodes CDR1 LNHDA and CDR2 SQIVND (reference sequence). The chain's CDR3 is CATTTRVDTNYGYTF. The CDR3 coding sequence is TGTGCCACCACCACGAGGGTGGACACTAACTATGGCTACACCTTC. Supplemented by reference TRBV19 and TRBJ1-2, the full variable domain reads DGGITQSPKYLFRKEGQNVTLSCEQNLNHDAMYWYRQDPGQGLRLIYYSQIVNDFQKGDIAEGYSVSREKKESFPLTVTSAQKNPTAFYLCATTTRVDTNYGYTFGSGTRLTVV.

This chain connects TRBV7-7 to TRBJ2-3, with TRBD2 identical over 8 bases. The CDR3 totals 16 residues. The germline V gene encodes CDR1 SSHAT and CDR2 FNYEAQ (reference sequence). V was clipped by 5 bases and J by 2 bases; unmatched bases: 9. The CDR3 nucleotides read TGTGCCAGCAGCCCCGTAGGTAGCGGGGCCACAGATACGCAGTATTTT. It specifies CASSPVGSGATDTQYF.

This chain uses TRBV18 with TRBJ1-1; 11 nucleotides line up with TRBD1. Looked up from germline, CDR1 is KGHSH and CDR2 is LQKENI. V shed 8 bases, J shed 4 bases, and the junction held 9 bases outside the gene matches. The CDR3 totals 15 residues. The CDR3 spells CASRPDRGRGTEAFF. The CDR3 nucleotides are TGTGCCAGCAGACCGGACAGGGGGCGGGGCACTGAAGCTTTCTTT. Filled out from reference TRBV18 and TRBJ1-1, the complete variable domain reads NAGVMQNPRHLVRRRGQEARLRCSPMKGHSHVYWYRQLPEEGLKFMVYLQKENIIDESGMPKERFSAEFPKEGPSILRIQQVVRGDSAAYFCASRPDRGRGTEAFFGQGTRLTVV.

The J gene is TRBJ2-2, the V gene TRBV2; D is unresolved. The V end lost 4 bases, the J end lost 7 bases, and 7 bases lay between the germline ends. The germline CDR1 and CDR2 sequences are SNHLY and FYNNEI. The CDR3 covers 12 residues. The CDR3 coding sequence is TGTGCCAGCAGTGGAAGGCACGGGGAGCTGTTTTTT. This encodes CASSGRHGELFF.

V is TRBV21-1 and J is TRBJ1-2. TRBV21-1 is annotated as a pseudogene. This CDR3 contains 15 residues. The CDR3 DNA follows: TGTGCCAGCAGCAAAGAGAAGGGCCCCCCTTGGGGCTACACCTTC. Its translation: CASSKEKGPPWGYTF.

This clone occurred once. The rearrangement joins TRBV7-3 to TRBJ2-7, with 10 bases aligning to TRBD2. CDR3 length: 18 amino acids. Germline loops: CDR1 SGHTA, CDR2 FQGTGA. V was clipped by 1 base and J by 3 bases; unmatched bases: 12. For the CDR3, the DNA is TGTGCCAGCAGCTTAAAGGGAGGGGCCGGGACTAGCGTCTACGAGCAGTACTTC. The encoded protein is CASSLKGGAGTSVYEQYF.